These 32 T cell receptor beta chains were all obtained from the same sample, sequenced in a study of blood T cell repertoires in COVID-19. Sequencing used immunoSEQ multiplex PCR; TCRdb keeps in-frame clones, though not all of them. This repertoire shows some 140,000 clones, 70% to 85% found once; its top ten account for under 9.5%. What was sequenced was PBMCs or T cells enriched from blood (not recorded which). The origin of the receptors is a man aged 50 to 60 who had recovered from COVID-19.

This clone appeared a few times. This chain links TRBV14 with TRBJ1-1; no definite D call. This CDR3 spans 18 amino acids. V was trimmed by 4 bases and J by 0 bases, leaving 21 bases between them. Germline V gives CDR1 SGHDN, CDR2 FVKESK. The CDR3 spells CASSPEFPTDLLNTEAFF. The DNA for the CDR3 is TGTGCCAGCAGCCCCGAGTTTCCTACAGACCTGTTGAACACTGAAGCTTTCTTT. Supplemented by reference TRBV14 and TRBJ1-1, the full variable domain reads EAGVTQFPSHSVIEKGQTVTLRCDPISGHDNLYWYRRVMGKEIKFLLHFVKESKQDESGMPNNRFLAERTGGTYSTLKVQPAELEDSGVYFCASSPEFPTDLLNTEAFFGQGTRLTVV.

This sequence joins TRBV29-1 and TRBJ2-1; 7 bases are a match to TRBD2. Germline assignment: CDR1 SQVTM and CDR2 ANQGSEA. Trimming at V came to 2 bases and at J to 6 bases, leaving 7 bases not matched to a gene. This CDR3 has 14 residues. The DNA of the CDR3 is TGCAGCGTTGAATCATTTGGGGGGGGCAATGAGCAGTTCTTC. It is translated as CSVESFGGGNEQFF.

This clone has a single count. The chain carries TRBV9 and TRBJ2-5; 11 nucleotides align to TRBD1. Germline values: CDR1 SGDLS, CDR2 YYNGEE. V lost 7 bases, J lost 2 bases, and 13 bases stayed unmatched. CDR3 length equals 17 residues. The CDR3 loop is CASLSGPWDRGQETQYF. CDR3 DNA: TGTGCCAGCCTGTCTGGGCCATGGGACAGGGGGCAAGAGACCCAGTACTTC.

The rearrangement uses TRBV18 and TRBJ2-3; TRBD2 matches 13 bases. The V gene end was trimmed by 6 bases and the J gene end by 0 bases; junction bases not matched to a gene: 9. Germline V CDR1 and CDR2: KGHSH, LQKENI. The CDR3 totals 18 residues. As DNA, the CDR3 is TGTGCCAGCTCCCCAGGACTAGCGGGGGCTTTTAGCACAGATACGCAGTATTTT. As protein: CASSPGLAGAFSTDTQYF.

The rearrangement joins TRBV7-8 to TRBJ2-1; 8 bases line up with TRBD2. The junction had 2 bases not matched to a gene; V was cut back by 4 bases and J by 6 bases. Germline CDR1 is SGHVS and CDR2 is FQNEAQ. The CDR3 extends over 13 amino acids. CDR3 sequence: CASSSGGPNEQFF. In DNA form, the CDR3 reads TGTGCCAGCAGCTCGGGGGGGCCCAATGAGCAGTTCTTC.

V and J are TRBV11-3 and TRBJ2-1, with 7 bases lining up with TRBD1. CDR1 SGHNT and CDR2 YENEEA come from the germline V gene. With 5 bases clipped from V and 0 bases from J, the junction kept 7 bases outside the gene matches. The CDR3 is made up of 16 amino acids. CDR3 sequence reads: CASSLGGLSSYNEQFF. CDR3 DNA: TGTGCCAGCAGCCTAGGGGGCCTCAGCTCCTACAATGAGCAGTTCTTC. The complete variable domain, with remaining parts taken from reference TRBV11-3 and TRBJ2-1, reads EAGVVQSPRYKIIEKKQPVAFWCNPISGHNTLYWYLQNLGQGPELLIRYENEEAVDDSQLPKDRFSAERLKGVDSTLKIQPAELGDSAVYLCASSLGGLSSYNEQFFGPGTRLTVL.

The chain employs TRBV12-3 or TRBV12-4 and TRBJ1-2; 10 nucleotides line up with TRBD1. The J segment lost 4 bases and the V segment lost 6 bases, leaving 2 bases of the junction unmatched. This CDR3 is built from 13 residues. The CDR3 bases are TGTGCCAGCAGCGGGACAGGGGTCTATGGCTACACCTTC. It encodes CASSGTGVYGYTF.

V gene TRBV6-6 combines with J gene TRBJ2-7, with a tentative D call TRBD1 (6 bases). Trimming removed 2 bases at V and 1 base at J, with 12 bases between. Germline V gives CDR1 MNHNY, CDR2 SVGAGI (reference sequence). This CDR3 spans 15 amino acids. The CDR3 sequence: CASSYPRTESYEQYF. CDR3 in DNA: TGTGCCAGCAGTTACCCTCGGACAGAGTCCTACGAGCAGTACTTC.

As to this clone: At the DNA level, this CDR3 is encoded by other sequences in the same sample as well. The chain has TRBV11-2 and TRBJ1-2; 9 nucleotides line up with TRBD1. Germline CDR1 SGHAT, CDR2 FQNNGV. V lost 1 base and J lost 4; bases outside the gene matches: 1. The CDR3 has 14 amino acids. The CDR3 loop is CASSLGGQGYGYTF. CDR3 DNA: TGTGCCAGCAGCTTAGGGGGACAGGGCTATGGCTACACCTTC.

This clone is categorized as medium-sized. The chain joins TRBV7-6 to TRBJ2-7, with D possibly TRBD1 on 6 matching bases. Germline-derived CDR1 and CDR2 are SGHVS and FNYEAQ. Trimming took off 0 bases at V and 7 bases at J, with 19 bases between the two ends. The length of the CDR3 is 16 residues. This CDR3 reads CASSLASEDSGVEQYF. DNA for the CDR3: TGTGCCAGCAGCTTAGCCTCCGAGGACAGCGGAGTGGAGCAGTACTTC.

The rearrangement uses TRBV12-3 or TRBV12-4 and TRBJ1-2; 9 bases are a match to TRBD1. The CDR3 extends over 13 amino acids. Germline trimming cut 5 bases from V and 5 bases from J; bases unmatched to any gene: 3. This CDR3 reads CASSGDRAYGYTF. CDR3 sequence (DNA): TGTGCCAGCAGTGGGGACAGGGCTTATGGCTACACCTTC.

This clone appeared a single time. The V call is TRBV6-5, the J call TRBJ1-2, with TRBD1 matching over 9 bases. CDR1 is MNHEY and CDR2 is SVGAGI in the germline V gene. The CDR3 is made up of 16 amino acids. V shed 2 bases and J 0 bases; nucleotides not matched to a gene: 4. The CDR3 sequence is CASSYGTGTTNYGYTF. The CDR3 nucleotides read TGTGCCAGCAGTTACGGGACAGGGACCACTAACTATGGCTACACCTTC.

This rearrangement joins TRBV5-1 to TRBJ1-1; TRBD1 might be the D (5 bases). With 1 base removed from V and 4 bases from J, the gap between germline ends came to 11 bases. In germline, CDR1 is SGHRS, CDR2 YFSETQ. This CDR3 contains 14 residues. This CDR3 reads CASSLWERGTEAFF. As DNA, the CDR3 is TGCGCCAGCAGCTTGTGGGAAAGGGGCACTGAAGCTTTCTTT.

The V call is TRBV7-8, the J call TRBJ2-5; TRBD1 matches 9 bases. V lost 0 bases to trimming and J lost 5 bases; unmatched junction nucleotides: 7. The germline CDR1 and CDR2 sequences are SGHVS and FQNEAQ. The CDR3 length is 16 residues. As DNA, the CDR3 is TGTGCCAGCAGCTTAGCTGAACAGGGGGCGGGGGAGACCCAGTACTTC. Protein sequence: CASSLAEQGAGETQYF. Using reference TRBV7-8 and TRBJ2-5 for the parts outside the CDR3, the full variable domain is GAGVSQSPRYKVAKRGQDVALRCDPISGHVSLFWYQQALGQGPEFLTYFQNEAQLDKSGLPSDRFFAERPEGSVSTLKIQRTQQEDSAVYLCASSLAEQGAGETQYFGPGTRLLVL.

The rearrangement uses TRBV15 and TRBJ1-5, with 10 positions matching TRBD1. This CDR3 has 16 amino acids. The V gene end was trimmed by 3 bases and the J gene end by 4 bases; junction bases not matched to a gene: 6. CDR1 LNHNV and CDR2 YYDKDF come from the germline V gene (reference sequence). CDR3 in amino acids: CATSSDRGRRNQPQHF. The CDR3 nucleotides read TGTGCCACCAGCAGCGACAGGGGGCGCCGGAATCAGCCCCAGCATTTT.

The chain carries TRBV24-1 and TRBJ1-6, with no clear D. Germline CDR1 KGHDR, CDR2 SFDVKD. This CDR3 region has 15 residues. The V gene lost 6 bases and the J gene lost 0 bases, with 8 bases spanning the gap. The CDR3 reads CATSCMSSYNSPLHF. Here the CDR3 DNA reads TGTGCCACCAGTTGTATGAGCTCCTATAATTCACCCCTCCACTTT.

This clone has only one observation. The rearrangement joins TRBV20-1 to TRBJ1-2; D unresolved. The germline CDR1 and CDR2 sequences are DFQATT and SNEGSKA (reference sequence). This CDR3 contains 11 residues. Trimming stripped 0 bases from V and 5 bases from J, with 4 bases between. The CDR3 loop is CSAREQYGYTF. The CDR3, as DNA: TGCAGTGCTAGAGAACAGTATGGCTACACCTTC.

The chain carries TRBV19 and TRBJ1-5, with a possible D match to TRBD1 (5 bases). This CDR3 has 15 residues. Per the germline V gene, CDR1 is LNHDA and CDR2 is SQIVND (reference sequence). The germline V and J ends were trimmed by 0 bases and 3 bases, with 9 bases remaining between them. In nucleotides, the CDR3 is TGTGCCAGTAGTATAGATGACAGACACAATCAGCCCCAGCATTTT. Amino acid sequence: CASSIDDRHNQPQHF.

The chain links TRBV7-2 to TRBJ2-3; 8 bases line up with TRBD2. There are 12 residues in the CDR3. Trimming took 8 bases from V and 4 from J; bases not matched to a gene: 2. The germline V gene encodes CDR1 SGHTA and CDR2 FQGNSA. CDR3 DNA sequence: TGTGCCAGCGGGACTAGTTCAGATACGCAGTATTTT. As protein: CASGTSSDTQYF.

V usage is TRBV7-6 and J usage is TRBJ2-3, with 12 bases matching TRBD2. Germline V gene lookup returns CDR1 SGHVS and CDR2 FNYEAQ. V shed 6 bases and J 8 bases; nucleotides not matched to a gene: 12. The CDR3 totals 16 residues. CDR3: CASSTGLAGSRGTQYF. The DNA for the CDR3 is TGTGCCAGCAGTACAGGACTAGCGGGGAGTAGGGGTACGCAGTATTTT.

This clone was counted once. For the CDR3, the DNA is TGTGCCAGCAGCTTAGTAGGACAGGACACAGATACGCAGTATTTT. Its protein product is CASSLVGQDTDTQYF. J is TRBJ2-3 and V is TRBV11-1; 7 nucleotides align to TRBD1. The V segment lost 1 base and the J segment 2 bases; nucleotides outside the gene matches: 3. Germline V gene sequence: CDR1 SGHAT, CDR2 FQDESV (reference sequence). The CDR3 is 15 residues long. Looking up the rest from reference TRBV11-1 and TRBJ2-3 gives the full variable domain: EAEVAQSPRYKITEKSQAVAFWCDPISGHATLYWYRQILGQGPELLVQFQDESVVDDSQLPKDRFSAERLKGVDSTLKIQPAELGDSAMYLCASSLVGQDTDTQYFGPGTRLTVL.

V is TRBV6-5 and J is TRBJ2-2; weak D call: TRBD1 (6 bases). This CDR3 has 13 amino acids. V dropped 8 bases and J dropped 4 bases, with 11 bases sitting between them. The germline V gene has CDR1 MNHEY and CDR2 SVGAGI. The CDR3 reads CASETGITGELFF. The CDR3 coding sequence is TGTGCCAGCGAAACAGGGATCACCGGGGAGCTGTTTTTT.

In this sample, this clone turned up a few times. This chain uses TRBV5-1 with TRBJ1-6, with D possibly being TRBD1 (6 bases). From germline, CDR1 is SGHRS and CDR2 YFSETQ. V lost 4 bases and J 5 bases, leaving 13 bases between the germline ends. The CDR3 extends over 15 amino acids. CDR3 nucleotides: TGCGCCAGCAGCCCACAGGGAACCGATAATTCACCCCTCCACTTT. Amino acid sequence: CASSPQGTDNSPLHF.

The rearrangement links TRBV2 to TRBJ2-2; TRBD1 matches 8 bases. There are 14 residues in the CDR3. Germline V lookup: CDR1 SNHLY, CDR2 FYNNEI. J was trimmed by 7 bases and V by 6 bases; bases with no gene match: 7. CDR3 loop: CASSKDRGNGELFF. The CDR3 nucleotides read TGTGCCAGCAGCAAAGACAGGGGTAACGGGGAGCTGTTTTTT.

The chain has TRBV9 and TRBJ2-4; the match to TRBD2 covers 8 bases. Germline values: CDR1 SGDLS, CDR2 YYNGEE. Trimming cost V 4 bases and J 4 bases; bases outside gene matches: 13. This CDR3 region has 17 residues. DNA for the CDR3: TGTGCCAGCAGCCCTGGGGGATTAGCGGGGACGAAAAACATTCAGTACTTC. This sequence encodes CASSPGGLAGTKNIQYF.

This clone was recorded only once. This chain connects TRBV4-3 to TRBJ2-2; D might be TRBD1 (5 bases). Germline values: CDR1 LGHNA, CDR2 YSLEER. V was pared by 4 bases and J by 6 bases, with 12 bases between. The CDR3 is made up of 14 amino acids. The CDR3 sequence is CASSPRQIPGELFF. As DNA, the CDR3 is TGCGCCAGCAGCCCGCGACAGATCCCCGGGGAGCTGTTTTTT.

This clone showed up just once. V is TRBV10-2 and J is TRBJ2-7; TRBD2 is a possible D gene (7 bases). Germline V gene sequence: CDR1 WSHSY, CDR2 SAAADI. The V and J ends lost 7 bases and 5 bases respectively, with 15 bases between them. CDR3 length: 13 amino acids. The CDR3 nucleotides are TGCGCCAGCATGGGGAGGGGGGGGCACGAGCAGTACTTC. Translated, it gives CASMGRGGHEQYF.

The V call is TRBV5-4, the J call TRBJ2-1; D perhaps matches TRBD1 (6 bases). Germline loops: CDR1 SGHNT, CDR2 YYREEE (reference sequence). The ends were cut back, 3 bases at V and 1 base at J, with 20 bases in the middle. CDR3 size: 18 residues. CDR3 amino acids: CASSWELGQGLSYNEQFF. CDR3 bases: TGTGCCAGCAGCTGGGAATTGGGGCAGGGGCTTTCCTACAATGAGCAGTTCTTC.

The V and J genes are TRBV6-2 or TRBV6-3 and TRBJ2-7; 7 nucleotides align to TRBD1. Germline V lookup: CDR1 MNHEY, CDR2 SVGEGT. V lost 5 bases and J lost 7; bases outside the gene matches: 14. There are 15 residues in the CDR3. In nucleotides, the CDR3 is TGTGCCAGCAGTCGTTACAGAGGACAGGCGAAAGAGCAGTACTTC. Residues: CASSRYRGQAKEQYF.

This clone occurred a few times. The chain recombines TRBV7-9 with TRBJ1-2; no clear D gene. There are 14 residues in the CDR3. The ends were cut back, 0 bases at V and 4 bases at J, with 9 bases in the middle. Germline lookup yields CDR1 SEHNR and CDR2 FQNEAQ (reference sequence). CDR3 residues: CASSLAEASYGYTF. The CDR3 DNA follows: TGTGCCAGCAGCTTAGCGGAGGCTAGCTATGGCTACACCTTC.

Regarding this clone: One end of the junction fails to match germline, which may point to a read error. The chain recombines TRBV7-7 with TRBJ2-1; TRBD2 aligns across 13 bases. The CDR3 sequence is 16 residues long. Germline values: CDR1 SSHAT, CDR2 FNYEAQ (reference sequence). This CDR3 is CASSPGLAGSHNEQFF. CDR3 in DNA: TGTGCTAGCAGCCCGGGACTAGCGGGGAGTCACAATGAGCAGTTCTTC.

The chain employs TRBV28 and TRBJ2-1; the D gene is possibly TRBD1 (5 bases). V was shortened by 8 bases and J by 3 bases, with 17 bases between the two germline ends. Germline CDR1 MDHEN, CDR2 SYDVKM. The CDR3 has 15 amino acids. CDR3 DNA: TGTGCCAGCTACGCAGGGCTGGCGGTCTACAATGAGCAGTTCTTC. This sequence encodes CASYAGLAVYNEQFF.